This TCR beta chain was sequenced for a study of T cell changes during pregnancy in multiple sclerosis (dated by TCRdb to 2018 to 2020). Broadly, across the study: In women with multiple sclerosis, the researchers looked at how the T cell repertoire shifted as pregnancy progressed.

Worth noting for this clone: What this receptor recognizes is not known. Base-call qualities are not available, and no considerably larger clone is one nucleotide away.

Library method: the immunoSEQ multiplex PCR assay. Drawn from immuneACCESS, this table holds only the in-frame rearrangements with V and J called that TCRdb kept. Clones are partly lost; checked studies trace under half to an unresolved V gene and leave the rest unexplained. A total of approximately 90,000 clones appear in this sample, about 94% of them only once. The leading ten clones occupy under 0.85% of the sample. The sample was peripheral blood, taken in the third trimester of pregnancy. This TCR derives from a female donor with multiple sclerosis, enrolled in a pregnancy study.

The nucleotide sequence is TGTGCCAGCAGCTTAGTTCCAGGGGGTTTCTACAATGAGCAGTTCTTC. The encoded protein is CASSLVPGGFYNEQFF. The chain joins TRBV11-2 to TRBJ2-1; TRBD1 matches 7 bases in the middle. Taken from the germline V gene, the CDR1 and CDR2 loops are SGHAT and FQNNGV. Unmatched junction bases come to 6, with V trimmed by 1 base and J by 3 bases. From the cysteine up to the phenylalanine, the CDR3 has a length of 16 residues. The read is trimmed to its CDR3 DNA, 48 bases read in frame from base 1.